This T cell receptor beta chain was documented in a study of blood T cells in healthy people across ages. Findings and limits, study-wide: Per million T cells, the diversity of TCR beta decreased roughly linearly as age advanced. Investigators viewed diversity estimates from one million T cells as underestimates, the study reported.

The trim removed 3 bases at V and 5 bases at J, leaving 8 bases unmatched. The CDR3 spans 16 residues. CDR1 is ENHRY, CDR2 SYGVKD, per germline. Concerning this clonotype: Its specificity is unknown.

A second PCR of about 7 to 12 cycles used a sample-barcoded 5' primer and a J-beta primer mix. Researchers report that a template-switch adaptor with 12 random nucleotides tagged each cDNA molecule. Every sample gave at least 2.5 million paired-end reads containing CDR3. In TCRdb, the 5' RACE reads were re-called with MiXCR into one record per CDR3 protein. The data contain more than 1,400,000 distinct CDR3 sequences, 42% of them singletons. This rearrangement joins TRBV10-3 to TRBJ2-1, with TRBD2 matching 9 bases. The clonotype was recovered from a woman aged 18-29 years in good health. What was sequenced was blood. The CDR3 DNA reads TGTGCCATCAGTGACCTGGGAGCGGGAGGCCACAATGAGCAGTTCTTC. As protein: CAISDLGAGGHNEQFF.